This is a list of T cell receptor beta chains from one sample in a study of multiple sclerosis patients with progressive multifocal leukoencephalopathy. Generated by immunoSEQ multiplex PCR, the TCRdb table keeps only in-frame clones and is missing some. The repertoire holds roughly 32,000 clones, with approximately 84% as singletons. The sample was PBMCs, taken from a patient treated with natalizumab. Every receptor here comes from a human donor with progressive multifocal leukoencephalopathy. The CDR3 runs from the conserved cysteine through the conserved F or W. The D gene is left open where the match is weak. Rows may omit the clone size; those that give it use once, few, many or a size class.

V gene	clone size	J gene	D gene	CDR3 protein	CDR3 DNA
TRBV19	-	TRBJ1-5	TRBD1	CASNRGGTGPQHF	TGTGCCAGTAACAGGGGGGGCACTGGGCCCCAGCATTTT
TRBV29-1	-	TRBJ1-1	TRBD1	CSSRDRGTHTEAFF	TGCAGCTCAAGAGACAGGGGAACGCACACTGAAGCTTTCTTT
TRBV5-8	-	TRBJ2-3	-	CASSLRGYTQYF	TGTGCCAGCAGCTTGAGGGGGTATACGCAGTATTTT
TRBV5-4	-	TRBJ1-2	-	CASSFRPPGRENSGYTF	TGTGCCAGCAGCTTCCGGCCGCCGGGACGGGAAAATTCTGGCTACACCTTC
TRBV14	-	TRBJ2-1	-	CASSQGTLLLYNEQFF	TGTGCCAGCAGCCAAGGGACACTTCTACTTTACAATGAGCAGTTCTTC
TRBV5-1	-	TRBJ2-5	-	CASSNQQETQYF	TGCGCCAGCAGCAATCAACAAGAGACCCAGTACTTC
TRBV28	-	TRBJ1-6	TRBD1	CASSTGGTGVSPLHF	TGTGCCAGCAGCACCGGGGGGACAGGGGTCTCACCCCTCCACTTT
TRBV7-9	-	TRBJ2-7	TRBD2	CASSLGGTSGYTYEQYF	TGTGCCAGCAGCTTAGGAGGGACTAGCGGATATACCTACGAGCAGTACTTC
TRBV5-5	-	TRBJ2-7	-	CASSLEGQGSEQYF	TGTGCCAGCAGCTTGGAGGGTCAGGGCAGCGAGCAGTACTTC
TRBV2	-	TRBJ2-7	-	CASLPRQGIGYEQYF	TGTGCCAGCCTGCCCCGGCAGGGAATAGGGTACGAGCAGTACTTC
TRBV28	-	TRBJ1-1	-	CASSNVGGNTEAFF	TGTGCCAGCTCGAATGTGGGCGGCAACACTGAAGCTTTCTTT
TRBV28	-	TRBJ2-7	TRBD2	CASTGGGKSYEQYF	TGTGCCAGCACCGGGGGAGGGAAGTCCTACGAGCAGTACTTC
TRBV19	-	TRBJ2-2	-	CATTTGIGNTGELFF	TGTGCCACCACCACAGGGATCGGGAACACCGGGGAGCTGTTTTTT
TRBV29-1	-	TRBJ2-7	TRBD2	CSVEESRDYLYEQYF	TGCAGCGTTGAAGAGTCACGGGACTACCTCTACGAGCAGTACTTC
TRBV23-1	-	TRBJ1-3	-	CASSPPKVGLTGNTIYF	TGCGCCAGCAGTCCGCCTAAGGTGGGACTGACTGGAAACACCATATATTTT
TRBV9	-	TRBJ2-3	TRBD2	CASSVVGTSGTGTDTQYF	TGTGCCAGCAGCGTAGTAGGGACTAGCGGTACCGGCACAGATACGCAGTATTTT
TRBV4-3	-	TRBJ2-7	TRBD1	CASSQDLNGQGAYEQYF	TGCGCCAGCAGCCAAGATCTAAACGGGCAGGGGGCATACGAGCAGTACTTC
TRBV7-9	-	TRBJ1-2	-	CASSLVRVGYTF	TGTGCCAGCAGCTTAGTAAGGGTTGGCTACACCTTC
TRBV18	-	TRBJ1-4	-	CASSPYQGSDEKLFF	TGTGCCAGCTCACCCTATCAGGGATCAGACGAAAAACTGTTTTTT
TRBV6-5	-	TRBJ2-7	TRBD1	CASRLRGLRGYEQYF	TGTGCCAGCAGACTCAGGGGGCTCAGAGGGTACGAGCAGTACTTC
TRBV5-8	-	TRBJ2-2	-	CASSLTSPGELFF	TGTGCCAGCAGCTTGACTAGCCCCGGGGAGCTGTTTTTT
TRBV21-1	-	TRBJ1-5	-	CASSPEGRRARPQHF	TGTGCCAGCAGCCCGGAGGGGAGAAGGGCACGGCCCCAGCATTTT
TRBV19	-	TRBJ2-6	TRBD2	CASSMVGGAGANVLTF	TGTGCCAGTAGTATGGTGGGAGGGGCAGGGGCCAACGTCCTGACTTTC
TRBV5-1	-	TRBJ2-3	TRBD1	CASSVGQTSTDTQYF	TGCGCCAGCAGCGTGGGACAGACTAGCACAGATACGCAGTATTTT
TRBV2	-	TRBJ1-2	-	CASSEDGGYGYTF	TGTGCCAGCAGTGAAGACGGAGGCTATGGCTACACCTTC
TRBV4-3	-	TRBJ2-1	TRBD2	CASSQDFYRSSGGRNEQFF	TGCGCCAGCAGCCAAGATTTTTACAGGTCTAGCGGGGGCCGCAATGAGCAGTTCTTC
TRBV28	-	TRBJ1-3	-	CASSTLTASGNTIYF	TGTGCCAGCAGTACCCTGACCGCCTCTGGAAACACCATATATTTT
TRBV28	-	TRBJ2-3	TRBD2	CASSRSGTRGTDTQYF	TGTGCCAGCAGCCGCTCCGGGACTAGAGGCACAGATACGCAGTATTTT
TRBV5-1	few	TRBJ2-7	-	CASSLLSSYEQYF	TGCGCCAGCAGCTTATTGAGCTCCTACGAGCAGTACTTC
TRBV7-9	once	TRBJ2-1	TRBD2	CASSTSGIPYNEQFF	TGTGCCAGCAGCACTAGCGGGATTCCCTACAATGAGCAGTTCTTC
TRBV28	few	TRBJ1-5	-	CASSYRRSNQPQHF	TGTGCCAGCAGTTACAGGAGGAGCAATCAGCCCCAGCATTTT
TRBV6-5	-	TRBJ2-7	TRBD1	CASSYGGQGYEQYF	TGTGCCAGCAGTTACGGGGGACAGGGCTACGAGCAGTACTTC
TRBV7-2	-	TRBJ2-7	TRBD2	CASSLGLEKYEQYF	TGTGCCAGCAGCTTGGGACTAGAGAAGTACGAGCAGTACTTC
TRBV25-1	-	TRBJ2-7	-	CASSDSIITTYEQYF	TGTGCCAGCAGTGATTCAATTATAACGACCTACGAGCAGTACTTC
TRBV6-4	-	TRBJ2-1	TRBD2	CASSVELAGLNEQFF	TGTGCCAGCAGTGTGGAACTAGCGGGGCTCAATGAGCAGTTCTTC
TRBV29-1	-	TRBJ2-3	TRBD1	CSVDNPMWGQGANTQYF	TGCAGCGTTGACAACCCGATGTGGGGACAGGGGGCAAATACGCAGTATTTT
TRBV28	-	TRBJ2-3	-	CASRRQDNTQYF	TGTGCCAGCAGGCGACAGGACAATACGCAGTATTTT
TRBV18	-	TRBJ2-7	-	CASSPPNRGSRLYEQYF	TGTGCCAGCTCACCACCGAATCGGGGGAGTAGACTCTACGAGCAGTACTTC
TRBV5-6	-	TRBJ2-1	TRBD2	CASSLGGRAQFF	TGTGCCAGCAGCTTAGGCGGGAGGGCCCAGTTCTTC
TRBV11-2	-	TRBJ2-7	TRBD1	CASSLDGTARYEQYF	TGTGCCAGCAGCTTAGACGGGACAGCCCGCTACGAGCAGTACTTC
TRBV2	-	TRBJ2-3	-	CASSRSTDTQYF	TGTGCCAGCAGCCGAAGCACAGATACGCAGTATTTT
TRBV9	-	TRBJ2-7	-	CASSVAATSYEQYF	TGTGCCAGCAGCGTAGCGGCGACCTCCTACGAGCAGTACTTC
TRBV6-5	-	TRBJ1-1	-	CASTGRVNTEAFF	TGTGCCAGTACCGGGAGGGTGAACACTGAAGCTTTCTTT
TRBV7-2	-	TRBJ2-1	-	CASSIRWASENNEQFF	TGTGCCAGCAGCATCCGTTGGGCTAGCGAAAACAATGAGCAGTTCTTC
TRBV5-4	-	TRBJ2-7	-	CASSLVGPHEQYF	TGTGCCAGCAGCTTGGTCGGACCTCACGAGCAGTACTTC
TRBV6-1	-	TRBJ2-1	-	CASSEGSLWGTKQFF	TGTGCCAGCAGTGAAGGCTCCCTCTGGGGAACTAAGCAGTTCTTC
TRBV7-9	-	TRBJ2-1	TRBD2	CASRESGVSYNEQFF	TGTGCCAGCAGGGAAAGCGGGGTATCATACAATGAGCAGTTCTTC
TRBV5-5	-	TRBJ2-2	-	CASSFDLLNTGELFF	TGTGCCAGCAGCTTTGACCTCTTGAACACCGGGGAGCTGTTTTTT
TRBV28	-	TRBJ2-1	-	CASSLRETGYNEQFF	TGTGCCAGCAGTTTAAGGGAAACAGGGTACAATGAGCAGTTCTTC
TRBV15	-	TRBJ2-1	TRBD2	CATSRGLAGSSYNEQFF	TGTGCCACCAGCAGAGGTCTAGCGGGATCCTCCTACAATGAGCAGTTCTTC
TRBV6-5	-	TRBJ1-1	-	CASSYGSWQAEAFF	TGTGCCAGCAGTTATGGGTCTTGGCAGGCGGAAGCTTTCTTT
TRBV19	-	TRBJ1-5	TRBD1	CASSPIDRGDHQPQHF	TGTGCCAGTAGCCCAATCGACAGGGGGGACCATCAGCCCCAGCATTTT
TRBV30	-	TRBJ1-1	TRBD1	CAWSSQGDTEAFF	TGTGCCTGGAGTTCCCAGGGGGACACTGAAGCTTTCTTT
TRBV9	few	TRBJ2-3	-	CASSVDPGITDTQYF	TGTGCCAGCAGCGTAGACCCGGGAATCACAGATACGCAGTATTTT
TRBV29-1	-	TRBJ1-2	-	CSVEGRGWSYTF	TGCAGCGTTGAAGGCCGAGGATGGAGCTACACCTTC
TRBV2	-	TRBJ2-7	-	CASGAQGGGEQYF	TGTGCCAGCGGAGCTCAGGGGGGAGGCGAGCAGTACTTC